The 11 T cell receptor beta chains below all came from one sample that was sequenced in a study of lymphopenia after photon versus proton radiotherapy. The table came from immunoSEQ multiplex PCR; TCRdb's copy has only in-frame clones and leaves some out. This sample has 70,000 or so clones; roughly 92% occur once, and the top ten carry 2% to 2.5%. The source was peripheral blood, collected from a patient treated with photon-based radiotherapy. The origin of the receptors is a middle-aged woman with cholangiocarcinoma.

The rearrangement links TRBV2 to TRBJ1-1; D uncertain. V was clipped by 6 bases and J by 0 bases, with 8 bases between them. The CDR3 is 13 residues long. The V gene's germline CDR1 is SNHLY and CDR2 FYNNEI. The CDR3 sequence is CASSGPLNTEAFF. The CDR3 nucleotides read TGTGCCAGCAGCGGACCGCTGAACACTGAAGCTTTCTTT. Drawing the rest from reference TRBV2 and TRBJ1-1, the complete variable domain is EPEVTQTPSHQVTQMGQEVILRCVPISNHLYFYWYRQILGQKVEFLVSFYNNEISEKSEIFDDQFSVERPDGSNFTLKIRSTKLEDSAMYFCASSGPLNTEAFFGQGTRLTVV.

The rearrangement joins TRBV7-2 to TRBJ1-3; 9 nucleotides line up with TRBD1. The CDR3 has 16 residues. J was trimmed by 1 base and V by 7 bases; bases with no gene match: 8. Germline-derived CDR1 and CDR2 are SGHTA and FQGNSA. CDR3 nucleotides: TGTGCCAGCACATATCCGGGACAGGGATCTGGAAACACCATATATTTT. Amino acid sequence: CASTYPGQGSGNTIYF.

The DNA for the CDR3 is TGTGCCAGCAGCTTAGCACAGGGGAATGCCGTCGGGGAGCTGTTTTTT. Protein product: CASSLAQGNAVGELFF. The chain uses TRBV11-2 and TRBJ2-2, with 7 bases matching TRBD1. The CDR3 consists of 16 residues. CDR1 is SGHAT, CDR2 FQNNGV, per germline. Losses at the gene ends were 1 base for V and 7 bases for J; bases not matched to a gene: 9.

The chain has TRBV4-2 and TRBJ1-1, with 7 bases identical to TRBD1. The CDR3 is 15 residues long. Germline loops: CDR1 LGHNA, CDR2 YNFKEQ. V trimming: 3 bases; J trimming: 0 bases; junction bases outside the gene matches: 4. The DNA of the CDR3 is TGTGCCAGCAGCCAGGAACAGGGGATGAACACTGAAGCTTTCTTT. Its protein product is CASSQEQGMNTEAFF.

This chain joins TRBV2 and TRBJ2-3; TRBD1 is a possible D gene (5 bases). The CDR3 totals 14 residues. Germline CDR1 is SNHLY and CDR2 is FYNNEI. Trimming shortened V by 5 bases and J by 5 bases, and 14 bases separated the two germline ends. The CDR3 sequence: CASSSQGFGDTQYF. For the CDR3, the DNA is TGTGCCAGCAGTTCCCAGGGTTTCGGAGATACGCAGTATTTT.

The chain combines TRBV4-1 with TRBJ1-2, with a weak D call TRBD1 (5 bases). In germline, CDR1 is MGHRA, CDR2 YSYEKL. The CDR3 covers 15 residues. V shed 6 bases and J shed 8 bases, with 22 bases lying between them. The CDR3 here is CASRPGLQKWDGYTF. In DNA form, the CDR3 reads TGCGCCAGCAGGCCGGGACTCCAAAAGTGGGACGGCTACACCTTC.

This clone appeared a single time. The chain recombines TRBV10-2 with TRBJ2-2; 8 bases fit TRBD2. The germline V gene encodes CDR1 WSHSY and CDR2 SAAADI. This CDR3 has 19 amino acids. V was clipped by 2 bases and J by 0 bases; unmatched bases: 11. DNA for the CDR3: TGCGCCAGCAGTGAGAGGTCTAGCGGGCAAAAAACGAACACCGGGGAGCTGTTTTTT. Amino acids: CASSERSSGQKTNTGELFF.

This clone showed up just a few times. The V gene is TRBV6-5, the J gene TRBJ1-6; TRBD1 agrees at 10 bases. The length of the CDR3 is 14 residues. V dropped 6 bases and J dropped 8; count of bases not matched to a gene: 4. Germline V gene lookup returns CDR1 MNHEY and CDR2 SVGAGI. As DNA, the CDR3 is TGTGCCAGCAGATTGGACAGGGGGTATTCACCCCTCCACTTT. Translating gives CASRLDRGYSPLHF.

The chain couples TRBV5-1 to TRBJ2-3; TRBD1 matches 7 bases. This CDR3 has 14 amino acids. With 4 bases clipped from V and 6 bases from J, the junction kept 8 bases outside the gene matches. In germline, CDR1 is SGHRS, CDR2 YFSETQ. CDR3 coding DNA: TGCGCCAGCAGCGTCGGAAGGGGGCCTGATACGCAGTATTTT. This translates into CASSVGRGPDTQYF.

The chain combines TRBV29-1 with TRBJ1-1; D is perhaps TRBD1 (6 bases). The CDR3 is 14 amino acids. V shed 5 bases and J shed 0 bases, with 13 bases lying between them. The germline gives CDR1 SQVTM, CDR2 ANQGSEA. The CDR3 loop is CSVTRGGLNTEAFF. CDR3 DNA sequence: TGCAGCGTTACCCGGGGGGGCTTGAACACTGAAGCTTTCTTT.

This chain links TRBV6-5 with TRBJ1-2, with 10 bases identical to TRBD1. This CDR3 has 13 residues. After removal of 2 bases from V and 7 bases from J, the junction contained 1 base not matched to a gene. Per germline, CDR1 MNHEY and CDR2 SVGAGI. CDR3 in amino acids: CASSYRDRGGYTF. CDR3 DNA: TGTGCCAGCAGTTACCGGGACAGGGGTGGCTACACCTTC.